This T cell receptor (beta chain) was recorded in a study of patients and donors after allogeneic stem cell transplantation. This CDR3 has 19 residues. V lost 0 bases, J lost 1 base, and 14 bases stayed unmatched. CDR1 and CDR2 from the germline V gene are SGDLS and YYNGEE. TCRdb re-called the RT-PCR reads through MiXCR, storing one row per CDR3 protein. The sample holds hundreds of thousands of distinct CDR3 sequences, 16% seen once. Sequenced input: blood, either unsorted or a sorted T cell fraction (not recorded which). The origin of this receptor is a human donor who was either an allogeneic HSCT recipient or a stem cell or donor lymphocyte infusion donor (not recorded which). It is not recorded whose cells these are; they may come from a transplant donor. This chain links TRBV9 with TRBJ2-3; 7 nucleotides align to TRBD2. The CDR3 region is CASSVGSGGSDKGTDTQYF. The CDR3 DNA reads TGTGCCAGCAGCGTAGGGTCAGGCGGGAGTGACAAGGGCACAGATACGCAGTATTTT.